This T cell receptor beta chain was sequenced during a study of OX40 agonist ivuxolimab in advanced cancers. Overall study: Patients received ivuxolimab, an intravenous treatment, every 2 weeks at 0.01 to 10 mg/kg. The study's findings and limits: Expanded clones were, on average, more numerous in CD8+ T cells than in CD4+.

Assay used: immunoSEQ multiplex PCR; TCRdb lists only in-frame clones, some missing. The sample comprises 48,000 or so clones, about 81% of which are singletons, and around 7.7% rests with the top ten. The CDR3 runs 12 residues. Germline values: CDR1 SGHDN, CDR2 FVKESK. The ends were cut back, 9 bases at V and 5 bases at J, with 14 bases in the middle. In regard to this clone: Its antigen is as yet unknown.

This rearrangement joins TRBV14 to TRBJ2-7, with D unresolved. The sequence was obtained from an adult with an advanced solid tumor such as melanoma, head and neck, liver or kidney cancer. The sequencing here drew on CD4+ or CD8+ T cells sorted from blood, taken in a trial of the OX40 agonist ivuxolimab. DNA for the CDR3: TGTGCCAGTTCATGGGTGGGCCACGAGCAGTACTTC. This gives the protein CASSWVGHEQYF.